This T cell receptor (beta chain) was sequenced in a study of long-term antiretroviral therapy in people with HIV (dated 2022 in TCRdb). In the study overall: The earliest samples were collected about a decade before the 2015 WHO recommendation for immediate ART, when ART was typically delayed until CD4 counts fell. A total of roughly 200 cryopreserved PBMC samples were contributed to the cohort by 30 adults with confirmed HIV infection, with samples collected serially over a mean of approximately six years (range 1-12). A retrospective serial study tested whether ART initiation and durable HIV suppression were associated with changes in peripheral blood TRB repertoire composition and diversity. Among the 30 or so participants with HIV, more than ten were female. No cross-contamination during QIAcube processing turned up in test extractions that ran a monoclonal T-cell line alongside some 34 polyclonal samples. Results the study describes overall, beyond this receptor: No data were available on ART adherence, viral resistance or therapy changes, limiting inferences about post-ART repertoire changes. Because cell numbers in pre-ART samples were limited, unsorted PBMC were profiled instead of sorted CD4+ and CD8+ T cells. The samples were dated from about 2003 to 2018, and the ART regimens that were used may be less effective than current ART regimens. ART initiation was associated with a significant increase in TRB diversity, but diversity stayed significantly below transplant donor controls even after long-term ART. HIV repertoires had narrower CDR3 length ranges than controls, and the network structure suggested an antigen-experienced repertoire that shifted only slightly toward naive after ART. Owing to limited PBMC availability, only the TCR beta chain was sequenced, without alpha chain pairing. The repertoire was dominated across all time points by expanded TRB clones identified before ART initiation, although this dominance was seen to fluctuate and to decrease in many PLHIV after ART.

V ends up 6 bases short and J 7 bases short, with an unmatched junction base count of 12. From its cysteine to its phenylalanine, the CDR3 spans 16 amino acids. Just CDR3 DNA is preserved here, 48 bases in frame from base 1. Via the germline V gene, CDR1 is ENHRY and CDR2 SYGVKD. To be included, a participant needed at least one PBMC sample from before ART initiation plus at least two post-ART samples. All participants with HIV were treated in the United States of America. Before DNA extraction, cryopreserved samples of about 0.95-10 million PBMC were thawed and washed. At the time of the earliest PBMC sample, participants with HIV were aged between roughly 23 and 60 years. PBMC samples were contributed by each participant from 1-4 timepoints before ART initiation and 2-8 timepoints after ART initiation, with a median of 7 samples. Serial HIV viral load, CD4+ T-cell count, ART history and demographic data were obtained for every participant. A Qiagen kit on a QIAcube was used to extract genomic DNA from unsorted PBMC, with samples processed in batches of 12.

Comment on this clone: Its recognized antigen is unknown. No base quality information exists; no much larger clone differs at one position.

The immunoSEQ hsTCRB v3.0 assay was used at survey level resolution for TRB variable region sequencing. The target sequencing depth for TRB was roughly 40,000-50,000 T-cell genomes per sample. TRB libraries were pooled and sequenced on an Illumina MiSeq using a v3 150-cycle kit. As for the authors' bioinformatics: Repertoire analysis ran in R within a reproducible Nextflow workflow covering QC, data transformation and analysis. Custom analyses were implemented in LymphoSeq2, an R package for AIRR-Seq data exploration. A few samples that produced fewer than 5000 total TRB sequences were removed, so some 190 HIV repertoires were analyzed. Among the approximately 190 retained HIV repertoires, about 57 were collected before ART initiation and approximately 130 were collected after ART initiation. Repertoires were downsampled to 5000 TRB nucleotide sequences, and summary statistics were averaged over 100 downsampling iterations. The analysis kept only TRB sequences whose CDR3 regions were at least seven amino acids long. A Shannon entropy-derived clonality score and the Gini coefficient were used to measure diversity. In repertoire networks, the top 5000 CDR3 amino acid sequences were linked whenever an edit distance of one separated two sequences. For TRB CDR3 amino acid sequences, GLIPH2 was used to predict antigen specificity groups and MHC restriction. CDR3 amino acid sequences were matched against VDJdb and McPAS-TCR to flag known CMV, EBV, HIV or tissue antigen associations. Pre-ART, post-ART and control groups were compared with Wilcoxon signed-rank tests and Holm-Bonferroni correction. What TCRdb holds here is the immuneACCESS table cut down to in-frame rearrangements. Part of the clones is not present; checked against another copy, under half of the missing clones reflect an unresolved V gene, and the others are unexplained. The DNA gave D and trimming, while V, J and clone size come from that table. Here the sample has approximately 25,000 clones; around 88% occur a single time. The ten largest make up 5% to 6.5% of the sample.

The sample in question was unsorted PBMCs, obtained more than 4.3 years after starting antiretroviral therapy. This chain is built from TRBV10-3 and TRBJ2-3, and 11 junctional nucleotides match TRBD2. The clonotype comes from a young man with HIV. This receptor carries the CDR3 CAISEGPSGGHHTQYF. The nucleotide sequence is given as TGTGCCATCAGCGAAGGTCCTAGCGGGGGGCACCATACGCAGTATTTT.